A single sample is the source of the 25 T cell receptor beta chains below, sequenced in a study of shared clonotypes between healthy human individuals. Naive CD8 cells were CD45RO-negative, positively selected for CCR7, excluding terminally differentiated effector memory CD45RA+ cells. Only in-frame clones appear in the TCRdb table, and some are missing; sequencing was by immunoSEQ multiplex PCR. Of just over 2,000,000 clones in the sample, approximately 95% were seen once. The material sequenced was naive CD8+ T cells sorted from blood. All receptors derive from a man aged 18 to 29 in good health.

The CDR3 nucleotides are TGTGCCAGCAGTGAGGTTATTGGGACACCTTTTGGAGCTTTCTTT. Its translation: CASSEVIGTPFGAFF. This chain joins TRBV6-1 and TRBJ1-1, with D possibly being TRBD1 (6 bases). This CDR3 is 15 amino acids long. Trimming took off 3 bases at V and 10 bases at J, with 21 bases between the two ends. The V gene's germline CDR1 is MNHNS and CDR2 SASEGT.

Worth noting for this clone: This sample also contains other DNA sequences that code for the same CDR3. This chain links TRBV6-5 with TRBJ2-1; D gene unclear. This CDR3 contains 14 residues. The germline gives CDR1 MNHEY, CDR2 SVGAGI. Trimming took 2 bases from V and 4 from J, leaving 9 bases between them. The CDR3 bases are TGTGCCAGCAGTTACCTTGCAGGATACAATGAGCAGTTCTTC. Translating it yields CASSYLAGYNEQFF.

As concerns this clone: This CDR3 is also generated by other DNA sequences in the sample. This rearrangement joins TRBV29-1 to TRBJ2-7, with D possibly being TRBD2 (5 bases). Looked up from germline, CDR1 is SQVTM and CDR2 is ANQGSEA. Trimming pared 2 bases from V and 2 bases from J, leaving 7 bases between. This CDR3 is 12 amino acids long. In DNA form, the CDR3 reads TGCAGCGTTGAAACGGGGACCTACGAGCAGTACTTC. Protein product: CSVETGTYEQYF.

CDR3 protein: CAISAPGTGPEQFF. The DNA of the CDR3 is TGTGCCATCAGTGCTCCCGGGACAGGGCCTGAGCAGTTCTTC. The chain links TRBV10-3 to TRBJ2-1, with 9 positions matching TRBD1. V shed 4 bases, J shed 9 bases, and the junction held 7 bases outside the gene matches. This CDR3 comprises 14 residues. Germline loops: CDR1 ENHRY, CDR2 SYGVKD.

The genes are TRBV6-5 and TRBJ2-2; D is perhaps TRBD1 (6 bases). Trimming shortened V by 0 bases and J by 6 bases, and 8 bases separated the two germline ends. The CDR3 spans 14 residues. Germline-derived CDR1 and CDR2 are MNHEY and SVGAGI. For the CDR3, the DNA is TGTGCCAGCAGTTACTCTAACAGGGCCGGGGAGCTGTTTTTT. Translating it yields CASSYSNRAGELFF.

The V call is TRBV5-1, the J call TRBJ2-5, with D possibly TRBD1 on 5 matching bases. This CDR3 region has 13 residues. CDR1 is SGHRS and CDR2 is YFSETQ in the germline V gene. The germline V and J ends were trimmed by 3 bases and 3 bases, with 9 bases remaining between them. The CDR3 nucleotides are TGCGCCAGCAGCTCGACAGTAAAAGAGACCCAGTACTTC. Its protein is CASSSTVKETQYF.

The J gene is TRBJ1-2, the V gene TRBV19, with D perhaps TRBD1 (6 bases). CDR1 LNHDA and CDR2 SQIVND come from the germline V gene (reference sequence). This CDR3 contains 14 residues. Deletions cut 7 bases from V and 1 base from J, with 13 bases between. In DNA form, the CDR3 reads TGTGCCAGTACCCCCGGGACACTTAACTATGGCTACACCTTC. This sequence encodes CASTPGTLNYGYTF.

V usage is TRBV4-1 and J usage is TRBJ1-1, with D hard to call. V lost 4 bases, J lost 3 bases, and 12 bases lay in between. CDR3 size: 14 residues. The germline CDR1 and CDR2 sequences are MGHRA and YSYEKL. The DNA of the CDR3 is TGCGCCAGCAGCCCCCCCGGACGGGACACTGAAGCTTTCTTT. This sequence encodes CASSPPGRDTEAFF.

The chain links TRBV5-6 to TRBJ2-5; TRBD2 matches 8 bases. The V segment lost 0 bases and the J segment 2 bases; nucleotides outside the gene matches: 3. This CDR3 is built from 15 residues. Germline CDR1 reads SGHDT; CDR2 reads YYEEEE. CDR3 amino acids: CASSLELAVQETQYF. The DNA for the CDR3 is TGTGCCAGCAGCTTGGAACTAGCGGTACAAGAGACCCAGTACTTC.

Here the CDR3 DNA reads TGTGCCTGGAGTGAGGGGGCTCGGCCAGAGGCGTTTTTT. It codes for CAWSEGARPEAFF. The J gene is TRBJ2-2, the V gene TRBV30, with 7 bases identical to TRBD1. The CDR3 contains 13 residues. Germline-derived CDR1 and CDR2 are GTSNPN and SVGIG (reference sequence). The V segment lost 1 base and the J segment 16 bases; nucleotides outside the gene matches: 12.

This clone was found once. The genes are TRBV29-1 and TRBJ2-7; perhaps TRBD2 as D (6 bases). Trimming left V 2 bases short and J 3 bases short, with 11 bases between. Germline CDR1 is SQVTM and CDR2 is ANQGSEA. CDR3 size: 13 residues. CDR3 bases: TGCAGCGTTGAATTGCGGAGGGACTACGAGCAGTACTTC. It is translated as CSVELRRDYEQYF.

This chain uses TRBV28 with TRBJ1-4, with D perhaps matching TRBD1 (5 bases). CDR3 length: 14 amino acids. The V end was cut by 6 bases, the J end by 7 bases, with 15 bases between. CDR1 and CDR2 from the germline V gene are MDHEN and SYDVKM. CDR3 loop: CASSPEGEGEKLFF. The DNA of the CDR3 is TGTGCCAGCAGCCCCGAAGGGGAGGGTGAAAAACTGTTTTTT.

This chain joins TRBV4-1 and TRBJ1-2, with D perhaps TRBD1 (6 bases). V was clipped by 0 bases and J by 6 bases, with 11 bases between them. In germline, CDR1 is MGHRA, CDR2 YSYEKL. The CDR3 covers 14 residues. This CDR3 is CASSQEWDTHGYTF. The CDR3 region has the DNA TGCGCCAGCAGCCAAGAGTGGGACACTCATGGCTACACCTTC.

On this clone itself: This specimen includes other DNA sequences encoding the same CDR3. The chain employs TRBV9 and TRBJ2-1; D ambiguous. Germline CDR1 is SGDLS and CDR2 is YYNGEE. V lost 2 bases, J lost 2 bases, and 8 bases lay in between. This CDR3 contains 14 residues. CDR3 in DNA: TGTGCCAGCAGCGTCGACGACACCTACAATGAGCAGTTCTTC. It translates to CASSVDDTYNEQFF.

The chain links TRBV29-1 to TRBJ2-1, with 9 bases matching TRBD2. The CDR3 is 14 residues long. With 6 bases clipped from V and 14 bases from J, the junction kept 17 bases outside the gene matches. CDR1 SQVTM and CDR2 ANQGSEA come from the germline V gene. As DNA, the CDR3 is TGCAGCGTCCCCGCCGATACGGCGGGAGGGCCTAAGTTCTTC. Protein: CSVPADTAGGPKFF.

The V call is TRBV10-3, the J call TRBJ2-7, with D tentatively TRBD2 (6 bases). V gave up 4 bases and J gave up 4 bases, with 17 bases separating them. CDR1 and CDR2 (germline): ENHRY, SYGVKD. This CDR3 spans 15 amino acids. The CDR3 region has the DNA TGTGCCATCAGTGGCCCCGGGGGAGTGGGTTACGAGCAGTACTTC. Translating gives CAISGPGGVGYEQYF.

The chain recombines TRBV7-9 with TRBJ2-1; TRBD1 might be the D (5 bases). V dropped 5 bases and J dropped 5 bases, with 19 bases sitting between them. The CDR3 extends over 16 amino acids. The germline V gene has CDR1 SEHNR and CDR2 FQNEAQ (reference sequence). Here the CDR3 DNA reads TGTGCCAGCAGCGTTAAATTCGTCAGACAGCACAATGAGCAGTTCTTC. Translation gives CASSVKFVRQHNEQFF.

The V and J genes are TRBV5-1 and TRBJ2-5; weak D call: TRBD1 (5 bases). Per the germline V gene, CDR1 is SGHRS and CDR2 is YFSETQ. The CDR3 totals 14 residues. With 1 base removed from V and 1 base from J, the gap between germline ends came to 8 bases. The CDR3 DNA sequence: TGCGCCAGCAGCTTGAGACAGCTCCAAGAGACCCAGTACTTC. Translated, it gives CASSLRQLQETQYF.

The chain joins TRBV15 to TRBJ2-5, with 9 nucleotides matching TRBD1. The germline CDR1 and CDR2 sequences are LNHNV and YYDKDF (reference sequence). V trimming: 5 bases; J trimming: 4 bases; junction bases outside the gene matches: 5. The CDR3 consists of 14 residues. CDR3 region: CATSSQGAGETQYF. The CDR3, as DNA: TGTGCCACCAGCTCACAGGGGGCAGGAGAGACCCAGTACTTC.

The chain uses TRBV19 and TRBJ2-1; no clear D. CDR1 is LNHDA and CDR2 is SQIVND in the germline V gene (reference sequence). Trimming left V 3 bases short and J 0 bases short, with 9 bases between. This CDR3 has 15 amino acids. CDR3 sequence reads: CASSISNPSYNEQFF. The CDR3 DNA is TGTGCCAGTAGTATCAGCAACCCCTCCTACAATGAGCAGTTCTTC.

V usage is TRBV19 and J usage is TRBJ1-2, with D possibly matching TRBD1 (5 bases). The CDR3 runs 12 residues. V was pared by 8 bases and J by 7 bases, with 14 bases between. Germline loops: CDR1 LNHDA, CDR2 SQIVND (reference sequence). The CDR3 DNA follows: TGTGCCAGTCGAGGGGAGGAGGCTGGCTACACCTTC. Translating gives CASRGEEAGYTF.

CDR3: CASSQSEGSSYNSPLHF. The CDR3 nucleotides read TGCGCCAGCAGTCAATCGGAGGGGAGCTCCTATAATTCACCCCTCCACTTT. This chain uses TRBV23-1 with TRBJ1-6, with a possible D match to TRBD1 (5 bases). TRBV23-1 is placed among ORFs of uncertain function. V was cut by 0 bases and J by 0 bases, with 9 bases left in between. The CDR3 runs to 17 residues.

The chain carries TRBV27 and TRBJ2-2; 8 positions match TRBD2. The J segment lost 7 bases and the V segment lost 5 bases, leaving 3 bases of the junction unmatched. CDR1 and CDR2 from the germline V gene are MNHEY and SMNVEV (reference sequence). The CDR3 runs to 13 residues. CDR3 sequence: CASSSGSGGELFF. The CDR3 coding sequence is TGTGCCAGCAGTAGCGGGAGCGGCGGGGAGCTGTTTTTT.

V is TRBV7-9 and J is TRBJ2-1; the D is unclear. V was trimmed by 4 bases and J by 7 bases, leaving 11 bases between them. Germline V CDR1 and CDR2: SEHNR, FQNEAQ (reference sequence). The CDR3 is made up of 13 amino acids. DNA for the CDR3: TGTGCCAGCAGCTACCCTAGTCGGAATGAGCAGTTCTTC. Amino acids: CASSYPSRNEQFF.

About this clone itself: The same CDR3 can be traced to other DNA sequences in this sample. V usage is TRBV25-1 and J usage is TRBJ1-1; no reliable D call. The CDR3 sequence is 13 residues long. Germline CDR1 and CDR2: MGHDK and SYGVNS. Trimming removed 2 bases from V and 0 bases from J, with 4 bases in between. CDR3 nucleotide sequence: TGTGCCAGCAGTGAAGGGCTGAACACTGAAGCTTTCTTT. This translates into CASSEGLNTEAFF.